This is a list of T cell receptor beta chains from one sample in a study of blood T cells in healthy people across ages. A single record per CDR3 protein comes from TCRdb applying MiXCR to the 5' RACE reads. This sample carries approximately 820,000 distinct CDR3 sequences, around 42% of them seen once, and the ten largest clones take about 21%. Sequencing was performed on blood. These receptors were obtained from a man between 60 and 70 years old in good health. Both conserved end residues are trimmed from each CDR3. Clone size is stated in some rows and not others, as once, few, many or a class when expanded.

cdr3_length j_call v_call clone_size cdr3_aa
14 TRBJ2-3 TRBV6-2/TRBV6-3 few ASSPTDYTSTDTQY
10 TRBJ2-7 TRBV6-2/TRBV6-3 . ASSNSLYEQY
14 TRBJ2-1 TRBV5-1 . ASSLRLGSTYNEQF
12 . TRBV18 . ASSPPKGVGEQY
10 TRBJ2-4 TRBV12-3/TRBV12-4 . ASSVEPNIQY
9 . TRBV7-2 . ASSNYNEQY
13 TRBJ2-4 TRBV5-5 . ASSSRPLQGSKQY
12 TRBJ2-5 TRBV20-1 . SARDTQGIETQY
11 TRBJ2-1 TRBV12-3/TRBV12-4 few ASSSTGDGEQF
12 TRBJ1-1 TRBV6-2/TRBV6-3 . ASSSGRDNTEAF
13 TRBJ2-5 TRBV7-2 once ASSSDYGDSETQY
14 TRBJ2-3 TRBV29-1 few SVGTGGVGSTDTQY
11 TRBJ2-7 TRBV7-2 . ASSSGGQAVQY
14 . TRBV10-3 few AISESMTGSQETQY
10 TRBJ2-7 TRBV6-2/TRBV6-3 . AVEGGPYEQY
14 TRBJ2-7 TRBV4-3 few ASSQAGQGFSYEQY